Sequencing of this TCR beta chain was carried out in a study of blood T cells in healthy people across ages. Whole-study results and caveats: The recorded TCR beta diversity per million T cells decreased in a roughly linear manner with age. Estimated diversity, derived from one million T cells, was regarded as an underestimate. Samples with more naive T cells showed higher observed beta diversity.

The germline V gene encodes CDR1 SEHNR and CDR2 FQNEAQ (reference sequence). Trimming removed 5 bases from V and 2 bases from J, with 8 bases in between. This CDR3 spans 13 amino acids. This clonotype has at least ten counts. Its antigen is undetermined. Peripheral blood, approximately 10 milliliters per donor, was collected. The use of a sample-barcoded 5' primer and a J-beta primer mix characterized a second PCR of roughly 6 to 11 cycles. TCRdb passed the 5' RACE reads through MiXCR, listing each CDR3 protein once. Among 650,000 or so distinct CDR3 sequences, roughly half were seen once, and the ten largest hold 13%.

The clonotype comes from an elderly woman in good health. Material: blood. The V call is TRBV7-9, the J call TRBJ2-3; D is tentatively TRBD1 or TRBD2 (5 bases each). The DNA for the CDR3 is TGTGCCAGCAGCCCGGGGACCACAGATACGCAGTATTTT. Residues: CASSPGTTDTQYF.